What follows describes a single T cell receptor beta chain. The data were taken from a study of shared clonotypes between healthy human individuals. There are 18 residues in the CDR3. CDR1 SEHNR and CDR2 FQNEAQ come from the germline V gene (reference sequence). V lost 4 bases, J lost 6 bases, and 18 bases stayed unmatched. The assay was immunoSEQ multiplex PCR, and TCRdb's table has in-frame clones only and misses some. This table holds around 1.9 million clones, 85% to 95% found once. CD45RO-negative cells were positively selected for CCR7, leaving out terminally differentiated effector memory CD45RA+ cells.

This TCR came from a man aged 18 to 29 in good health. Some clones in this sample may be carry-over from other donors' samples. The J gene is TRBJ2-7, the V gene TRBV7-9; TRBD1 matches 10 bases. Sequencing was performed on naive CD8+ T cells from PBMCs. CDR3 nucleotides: TGTGCCAGCAGCTCGAGCGTTATGACCGGGACAGGGGTGGGCGAGCAGTACTTC. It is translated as CASSSSVMTGTGVGEQYF.